A single sample is the source of the 14 T cell receptor beta chains below, sequenced in a study of CD8+CD57+ T cells in acquired aplastic anemia. TCR beta VDJ and CDR3 profiling used genomic DNA as template. TCRdb fed the reads into MiXCR, producing one record per CDR3 protein. The repertoire holds 89,000 or so distinct CDR3 sequences, with roughly 70% as singletons. Patients chosen for sequencing had CD8+CD57+ cells that had expanded, as shown by flow cytometry. Sequenced material: sorted CD4+, CD8+, or CD8+CD57+ T cells (not recorded which) from PBMCs. The receptors come from a human donor with aplastic anemia.

V and J are TRBV7-2 and TRBJ2-5, with a possible D match to TRBD2 (6 bases). V was cut by 5 bases and J by 2 bases, with 12 bases left in between. This CDR3 spans 14 amino acids. CDR1 and CDR2 from the germline V gene are SGHTA and FQGNSA. The CDR3 region has the DNA TGTGCCAGCAGCCAGTTGGGGGGACAAGAGACCCAGTACTTC. It yields the protein CASSQLGGQETQYF.

As DNA, the CDR3 is TGTGCCAGCAGGGGACTAGCGGACCAAGAGACCCAGTACTTC. Amino acid sequence: CASRGLADQETQYF. V is TRBV6-4 and J is TRBJ2-5; TRBD2 matches at 11 bases. CDR1 and CDR2 (germline): MRHNA, SNTAGT. The CDR3 loop spans 14 amino acids. J lost 0 bases, V lost 6 bases, and 0 bases had no gene match.

V and J are TRBV20-1 and TRBJ2-1, with TRBD2 identical over 14 bases. From germline, CDR1 is DFQATT and CDR2 SNEGSKA (reference sequence). The CDR3 has 15 residues. V dropped 6 bases and J dropped 7; count of bases not matched to a gene: 8. In nucleotides, the CDR3 is TGCAGTGCCCGTGGGACTAGCGGGAGATTGAATGAGCAGTTCTTC. Encoded protein: CSARGTSGRLNEQFF.

This clonotype was picked up a small number of times. The chain links TRBV7-6 to TRBJ2-1; D gene unclear. Trimming removed 2 bases from V and 7 bases from J, with 6 bases in between. The CDR3 has 12 residues. Germline V lookup: CDR1 SGHVS, CDR2 FNYEAQ. Here the CDR3 reads CASSLTVNEQFF. The CDR3 DNA sequence: TGTGCCAGCAGCTTAACGGTGAATGAGCAGTTCTTC.

The V gene is TRBV20-1, the J gene TRBJ2-7; TRBD1 matches 8 bases. The CDR3 is 13 amino acids. The trim removed 6 bases at V and 3 bases at J, leaving 7 bases unmatched. CDR1 and CDR2 from the germline V gene are DFQATT and SNEGSKA (reference sequence). CDR3 bases: TGCAGTGCCCCCGGACAGGGCAACTACGAGCAGTACTTC. Translating gives CSAPGQGNYEQYF.

The chain recombines TRBV11-1 with TRBJ2-2, with D possibly being TRBD2 (6 bases). V lost 3 bases, J lost 4 bases, and 18 bases lay in between. CDR1 and CDR2 (germline): SGHAT, FQDESV (reference sequence). This CDR3 contains 17 residues. CDR3 amino acids: CASSFWGLRGFTGELFF. The CDR3 bases are TGTGCCAGCAGCTTCTGGGGCCTCCGGGGGTTCACCGGGGAGCTGTTTTTT.

In this sample, this clonotype turned up a few times. The genes are TRBV20-1 and TRBJ1-1; a possible D gene is TRBD1 (5 bases). There are 11 residues in the CDR3. Trimming pared 5 bases from V and 9 bases from J, leaving 13 bases between. Germline V CDR1 and CDR2: DFQATT, SNEGSKA (reference sequence). The CDR3 nucleotides read TGCAGTGCTGCCCTATCAGGGAAAGCTTTCTTT. It codes for CSAALSGKAFF.

The V call is TRBV7-6, the J call TRBJ1-6; D remains ambiguous. CDR1 is SGHVS, CDR2 FNYEAQ, per germline. V lost 5 bases and J lost 5, with 4 bases in between. This CDR3 comprises 12 residues. For the CDR3, the DNA is TGTGCCAGCAGCCACCATAATTCACCCCTCCACTTT. It codes for CASSHHNSPLHF.

The chain employs TRBV10-1 and TRBJ2-1; D gene uncertain. Germline loops: CDR1 WNHNN, CDR2 SYGVQD (reference sequence). Trimming cost V 11 bases and J 4 bases, with 12 bases left between them. This CDR3 region has 12 residues. The CDR3 nucleotides are TGCGCCTCCCGGCCCCGGTACAATGAGCAGTTCTTC. As protein: CASRPRYNEQFF.

The V call is TRBV7-9, the J call TRBJ1-5; D possibly corresponds to TRBD1 (5 bases). Germline values: CDR1 SEHNR, CDR2 FQNEAQ (reference sequence). Trimming pared 5 bases from V and 5 bases from J, leaving 10 bases between. The CDR3 consists of 13 residues. CDR3 nucleotides: TGTGCCAGCAGCGGGGGGACGGATCAGCCCCAGCATTTT. Its protein product is CASSGGTDQPQHF. Looking up the rest from reference TRBV7-9 and TRBJ1-5 gives the full variable domain: DTGVSQNPRHKITKRGQNVTFRCDPISEHNRLYWYRQTLGQGPEFLTYFQNEAQLEKSRLLSDRFSAERPKGSFSTLEIQRTEQGDSAMYLCASSGGTDQPQHFGDGTRLSIL.

In its sample, this clonotype was seen a few times. The rearrangement uses TRBV20-1 and TRBJ1-5; D might be TRBD1 (6 bases). Germline CDR1 is DFQATT and CDR2 is SNEGSKA (reference sequence). The CDR3 runs to 15 residues. The germline V and J ends were trimmed by 6 bases and 0 bases, with 15 bases remaining between them. The CDR3 DNA is TGCAGTGCCATACAGGGCAAGTATAGCAATCAGCCCCAGCATTTT. This gives the protein CSAIQGKYSNQPQHF.

The chain couples TRBV20-1 to TRBJ2-7; D unresolved. Germline V gives CDR1 DFQATT, CDR2 SNEGSKA (reference sequence). The V end lost 0 bases, the J end lost 1 base, and 16 bases lay between the germline ends. The CDR3 is made up of 16 amino acids. The CDR3 nucleotides are TGCAGTGCTAGAGATGGGCAGAGTGGTCGGTCCTACGAGCAGTACTTC. It translates to CSARDGQSGRSYEQYF.

The chain employs TRBV12-3 or TRBV12-4 and TRBJ1-4; D is ambiguous. The germline V and J ends were trimmed by 4 bases and 0 bases, with 6 bases remaining between them. The CDR3 has 14 amino acids. The DNA of the CDR3 is TGTGCCAGCAGTTCATGGTCAACTAATGAAAAACTGTTTTTT. Translated, it gives CASSSWSTNEKLFF.

This rearrangement joins TRBV10-3 to TRBJ1-2, with no clear D. This CDR3 is built from 13 residues. V shed 6 bases and J shed 2 bases, with 10 bases lying between them. Germline loops: CDR1 ENHRY, CDR2 SYGVKD. CDR3 coding DNA: TGTGCCATCAGCCCAGACACGAACTATGGCTACACCTTC. Its protein product is CAISPDTNYGYTF.